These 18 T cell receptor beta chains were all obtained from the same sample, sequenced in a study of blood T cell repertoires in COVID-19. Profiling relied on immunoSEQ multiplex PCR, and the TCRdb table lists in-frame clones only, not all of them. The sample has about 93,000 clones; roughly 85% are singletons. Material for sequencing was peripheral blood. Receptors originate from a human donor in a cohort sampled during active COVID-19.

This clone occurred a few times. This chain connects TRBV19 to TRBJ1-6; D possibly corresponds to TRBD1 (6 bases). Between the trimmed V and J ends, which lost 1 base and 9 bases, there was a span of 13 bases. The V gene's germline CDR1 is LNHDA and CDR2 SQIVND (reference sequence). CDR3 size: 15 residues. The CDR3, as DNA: TGTGCCAGTAGTATAGGACAGGTTCGGACTTCACCCCTCCACTTT. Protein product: CASSIGQVRTSPLHF.

The CDR3 reads CASSEIGSPLHF. For the CDR3, the DNA is TGTGCCAGCAGTGAAATCGGTTCACCCCTCCACTTT. This chain uses TRBV2 with TRBJ1-6; D gene unclear. The germline gives CDR1 SNHLY, CDR2 FYNNEI. The CDR3 consists of 12 residues. Trimming cost V 2 bases and J 9 bases, with 5 bases left between them.

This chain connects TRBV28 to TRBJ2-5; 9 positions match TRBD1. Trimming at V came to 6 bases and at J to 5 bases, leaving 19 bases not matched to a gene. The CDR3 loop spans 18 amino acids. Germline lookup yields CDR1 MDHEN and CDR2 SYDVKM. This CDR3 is CASRVPGQGIPTLETQYF. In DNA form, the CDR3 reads TGTGCCAGCAGGGTCCCCGGACAGGGGATCCCCACTCTGGAGACCCAGTACTTC.

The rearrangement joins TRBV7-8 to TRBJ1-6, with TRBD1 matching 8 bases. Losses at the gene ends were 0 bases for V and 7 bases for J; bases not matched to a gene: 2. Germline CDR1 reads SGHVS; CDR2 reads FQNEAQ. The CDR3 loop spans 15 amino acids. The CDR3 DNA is TGTGCCAGCAGCTTAGCGGGGACAGGAAATTCACCCCTCCACTTT. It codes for CASSLAGTGNSPLHF.

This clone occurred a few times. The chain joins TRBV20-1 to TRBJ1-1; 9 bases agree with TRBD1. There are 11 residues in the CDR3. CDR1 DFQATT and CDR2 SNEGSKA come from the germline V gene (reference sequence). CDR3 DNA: TGCAGGACAGGGGGGAACACTGAAGCTTTCTTT. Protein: CRTGGNTEAFF.

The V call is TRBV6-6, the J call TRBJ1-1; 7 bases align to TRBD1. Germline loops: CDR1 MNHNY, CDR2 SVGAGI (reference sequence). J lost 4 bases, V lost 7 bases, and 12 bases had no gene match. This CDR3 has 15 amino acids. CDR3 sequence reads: CASTGQKTGPTEAFF. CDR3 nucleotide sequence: TGTGCCAGCACGGGGCAAAAGACAGGGCCCACTGAAGCTTTCTTT.

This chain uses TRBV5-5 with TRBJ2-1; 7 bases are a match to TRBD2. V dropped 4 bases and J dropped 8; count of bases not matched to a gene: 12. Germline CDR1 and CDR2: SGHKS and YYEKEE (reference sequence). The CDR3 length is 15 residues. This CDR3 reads CASSSGPLSGYEQFF. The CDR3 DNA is TGTGCCAGCAGCAGCGGCCCCCTTAGCGGGTATGAGCAGTTCTTC.

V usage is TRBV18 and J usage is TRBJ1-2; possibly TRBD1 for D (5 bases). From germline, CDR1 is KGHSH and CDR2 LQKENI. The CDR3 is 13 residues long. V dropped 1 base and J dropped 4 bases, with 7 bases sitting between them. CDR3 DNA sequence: TGTGCCAGCTCACCACGGGGCCCCTATGGCTACACCTTC. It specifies CASSPRGPYGYTF.

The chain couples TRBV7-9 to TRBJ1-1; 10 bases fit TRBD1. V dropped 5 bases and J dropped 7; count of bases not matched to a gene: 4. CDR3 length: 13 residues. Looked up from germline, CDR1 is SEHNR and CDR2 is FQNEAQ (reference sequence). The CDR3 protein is CASSGDRGFEAFF. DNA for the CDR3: TGTGCCAGCAGCGGGGACAGGGGATTTGAAGCTTTCTTT.

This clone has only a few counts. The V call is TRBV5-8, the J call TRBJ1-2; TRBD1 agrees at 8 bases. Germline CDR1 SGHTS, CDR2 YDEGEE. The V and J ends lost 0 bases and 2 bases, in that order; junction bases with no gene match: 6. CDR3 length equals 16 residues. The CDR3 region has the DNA TGTGCCAGCAGCTTGGACTCTGGACAGGGAAACTATGGCTACACCTTC. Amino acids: CASSLDSGQGNYGYTF.

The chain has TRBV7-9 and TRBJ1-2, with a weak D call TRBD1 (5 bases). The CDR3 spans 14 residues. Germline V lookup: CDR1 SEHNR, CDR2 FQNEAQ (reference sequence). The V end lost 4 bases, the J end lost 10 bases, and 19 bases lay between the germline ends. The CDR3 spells CASSWGDGQNDYTF. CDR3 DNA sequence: TGTGCCAGCAGCTGGGGCGACGGACAAAATGACTACACCTTC. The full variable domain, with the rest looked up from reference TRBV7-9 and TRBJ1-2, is DTGVSQNPRHKITKRGQNVTFRCDPISEHNRLYWYRQTLGQGPEFLTYFQNEAQLEKSRLLSDRFSAERPKGSFSTLEIQRTEQGDSAMYLCASSWGDGQNDYTFGSGTRLTVV.

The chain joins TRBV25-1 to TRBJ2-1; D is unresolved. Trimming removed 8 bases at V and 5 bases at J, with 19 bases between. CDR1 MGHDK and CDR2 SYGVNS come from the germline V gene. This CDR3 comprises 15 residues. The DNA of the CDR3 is TGTGCCAGCGGCCGTAAATCGATTTCCGACAATGAGCAGTTCTTC. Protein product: CASGRKSISDNEQFF.

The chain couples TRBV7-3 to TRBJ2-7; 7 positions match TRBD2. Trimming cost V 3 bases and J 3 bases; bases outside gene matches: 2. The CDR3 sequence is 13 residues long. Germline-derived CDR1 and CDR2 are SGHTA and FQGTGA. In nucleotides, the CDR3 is TGTGCCAGCAGCTTGGTAGCGGGCTACGAGCAGTACTTC. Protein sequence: CASSLVAGYEQYF. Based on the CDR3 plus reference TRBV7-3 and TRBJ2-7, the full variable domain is GAGVSQTPSNKVTEKGKYVELRCDPISGHTALYWYRQSLGQGPEFLIYFQGTGAADDSGLPNDRFFAVRPEGSVSTLKIQRTERGDSAVYLCASSLVAGYEQYFGPGTRLTVT.

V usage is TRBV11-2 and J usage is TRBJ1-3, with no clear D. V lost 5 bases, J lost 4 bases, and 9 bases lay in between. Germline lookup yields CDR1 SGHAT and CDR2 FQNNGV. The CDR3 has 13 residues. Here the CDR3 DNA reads TGTGCCAGCAGCCCCGGGGTAGGAAACACCATATATTTT. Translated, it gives CASSPGVGNTIYF.

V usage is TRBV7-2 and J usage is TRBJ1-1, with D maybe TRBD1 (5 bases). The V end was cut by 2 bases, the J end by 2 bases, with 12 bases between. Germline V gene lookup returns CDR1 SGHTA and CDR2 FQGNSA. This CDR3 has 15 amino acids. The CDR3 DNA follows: TGTGCCAGCAGCTTAACGGCAGGGTTAAACACTGAAGCTTTCTTT. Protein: CASSLTAGLNTEAFF.

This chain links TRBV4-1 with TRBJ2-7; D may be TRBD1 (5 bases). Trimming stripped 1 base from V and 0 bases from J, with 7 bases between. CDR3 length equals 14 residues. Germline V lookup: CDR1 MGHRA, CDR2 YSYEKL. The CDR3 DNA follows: TGCGCCAGCAGCCAAGGACAGTTCTCCTACGAGCAGTACTTC. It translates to CASSQGQFSYEQYF.

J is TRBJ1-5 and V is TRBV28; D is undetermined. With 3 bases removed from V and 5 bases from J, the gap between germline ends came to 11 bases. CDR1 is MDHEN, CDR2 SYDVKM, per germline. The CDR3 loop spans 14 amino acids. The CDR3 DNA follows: TGTGCCAGCAGTTTTTCGGCCGACTATCAGCCCCAGCATTTT. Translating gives CASSFSADYQPQHF.

As DNA, the CDR3 is TGTGCCAGCAGTTACTATCGGGGGTACGAGCAGTACTTC. The encoded protein is CASSYYRGYEQYF. This chain connects TRBV6-5 to TRBJ2-7, with D maybe TRBD2 (6 bases). Trimming stripped 1 base from V and 4 bases from J, with 8 bases between. Germline assignment: CDR1 MNHEY and CDR2 SVGAGI. This CDR3 is 13 amino acids long.